Listed below are T cell receptor beta chains from one sample, sequenced in a study of blood T cell repertoires in COVID-19. Sequenced by immunoSEQ multiplex PCR; TCRdb stores in-frame clones only, minus some. Among roughly 200,000 clones, about 85% were seen once, and the ten largest hold 18%. Source material: PBMCs or T cells enriched from blood (not recorded which). The receptors were sampled from a man between 35 and 55 years old who had recovered from COVID-19. Each CDR3 is given with its conserved first and last residue. A D gene is named only where the DNA matches it firmly. Some rows mark clone size as missing; the rest say once, few, many or name a class of expanded clone.

clone_size d_call j_call v_call cdr3_nt cdr3_aa
NA TRBD2 TRBJ2-7 TRBV30 TGTGCCTGGAGCCTCTGGGGGGGCTACGAGCAGTACTTC CAWSLWGGYEQYF
NA NA TRBJ2-2 TRBV24-1 TGTGCCACCAGTGACCACACATTTTCCGGGGAGCTGTTTTTT CATSDHTFSGELFF
NA TRBD1 TRBJ2-7 TRBV5-8 TGTGCCAGCAGCTCCGACAGGGACGGGGAGCAGTACTTC CASSSDRDGEQYF
NA NA TRBJ2-7 TRBV7-9 TGTGCCAGCAGCTTAGGGCAGGTATCCTACGAGCAGTACTTC CASSLGQVSYEQYF
NA TRBD2 TRBJ2-7 TRBV29-1 TGCAGCGTTGTTTTTCTAGCGGGAGGCTACGAGCAGTACTTC CSVVFLAGGYEQYF
NA NA TRBJ2-6 TRBV28 TGTGCCAGCCATGATAGGGGCTCTGGGGCCAACGTCCTGACTTTC CASHDRGSGANVLTF
NA NA TRBJ2-2 TRBV5-1 TGCGCCAGCAGGGGGACACCGAACACCGGGGAGCTGTTTTTT CASRGTPNTGELFF
NA TRBD2 TRBJ2-1 TRBV19 TGTGCCAGTAGTATAACCTCGGGACTAGCGGGAGTAAGGGCCTACAATGAGCAGTTCTTC CASSITSGLAGVRAYNEQFF
NA NA TRBJ2-7 TRBV4-2 TGTGCCAGACATCTTACCTACGAGCAGTACTTC CARHLTYEQYF
NA TRBD1 TRBJ1-5 TRBV28 TGTGCCATCTCCTTACCTGGCGGGACAGGGGTTTCTCAGCCCCAGCATTTT CAISLPGGTGVSQPQHF
NA TRBD1 TRBJ1-1 TRBV19 TGTGCCAGCAAGACAGGGTTGGCTGAAGCTTTCTTT CASKTGLAEAFF
few NA TRBJ1-5 TRBV27 TGTGCCAGCAGTTTGTACAGGACCCATTGGCCCCAGCATTTT CASSLYRTHWPQHF
NA NA TRBJ1-6 TRBV19 TGTGCCAGTACGGACAGCTCCTATAATTCACCCCTCCACTTT CASTDSSYNSPLHF
NA NA TRBJ2-7 TRBV5-1 TGCGCCAGCAGCTTGTTACAAAGATACGAGCAGTACTTC CASSLLQRYEQYF
NA NA TRBJ1-2 TRBV29-1 TGCAGCGTTGAGAACAGGGTCTATGGCTACACCTTC CSVENRVYGYTF
NA NA TRBJ2-7 TRBV12-5 TGTGCTAGTGGCCGGGACACTTCCTACGAGCAGTACTTC CASGRDTSYEQYF
NA NA TRBJ2-5 TRBV29-1 TGCAGCGTTGAAAGAGATACAGGGACCCAGTACTTC CSVERDTGTQYF
NA TRBD1 TRBJ1-3 TRBV3-1/TRBV3-2 TGTGCCAGCAGCCAAAATACCGGGACAGGGGGAAACACCATATATTTT CASSQNTGTGGNTIYF
NA TRBD2 TRBJ2-3 TRBV4-1 TGCGCCAGCAGCCAAGAAGGAGGACTAGCGGGAGGGCCTCTGACAGATACGCAGTATTTT CASSQEGGLAGGPLTDTQYF
NA NA TRBJ2-7 TRBV4-1 TGCGCCAGCAGCCAAGGGGTGACTGCTAGCTCCTACGAGCAGTACTTC CASSQGVTASSYEQYF
NA NA TRBJ1-6 TRBV6-5 TGTGCCAGCAGTTCGACAGTTGAAAATTCACCCCTCCACTTT CASSSTVENSPLHF
NA TRBD2 TRBJ2-3 TRBV24-1 TGTGCCACTGGCCCTAGCGGGAGCACAGATACGCAGTATTTT CATGPSGSTDTQYF